This T cell receptor (beta chain) was documented in a study of Graves' ophthalmopathy and Graves' hyperthyroidism. This clonotype was detected ten times or more. Scientists amplified the TCR beta CDR3 regions from RNA transcripts. HTBI primers were used in a first-round RT-PCR, which preceded a second-round multiplex PCR. TCRdb ran MiXCR on the multiplex PCR reads and lists one entry per CDR3 protein. The repertoire has some 410,000 distinct CDR3 sequences, under 25% of them found once; the top ten carry 3%. The CDR3 is 16 residues long. Trimming shortened V by 2 bases and J by 4 bases, and 18 bases separated the two germline ends. Germline values: CDR1 MNHEY, CDR2 SVGEGT.

Sequenced: peripheral blood. The V and J genes are TRBV6-2 or TRBV6-3 and TRBJ2-7; D might be TRBD1 (6 bases). The clonotype originates from a woman between 18 and 29 years old with stable Graves' hyperthyroidism. CDR3 protein: CASSYARGSVVYEQYF. The CDR3 DNA reads as TGTGCCAGCAGTTACGCAAGGGGGTCGGTGGTGTACGAGCAGTACTTC.